These 32 T cell receptor beta chains were all obtained from the same sample, sequenced in a study of shared clonotypes between healthy human individuals. As defined, naive CD8 cells were CD45RO-negative and positively selected for CCR7, with terminally differentiated effector memory CD45RA+ cells excluded. The assay was immunoSEQ multiplex PCR, and TCRdb's table has in-frame clones only and misses some. Among about 750,000 clones listed, about 91% were seen once. Sample: naive CD8+ T cells sorted from blood. These receptors originate from a man aged 25-45 years in good health.

V gene TRBV5-4 combines with J gene TRBJ2-1, with 14 bases identical to TRBD2. Germline CDR1 and CDR2: SGHNT and YYREEE (reference sequence). Trimming at V came to 0 bases and at J to 8 bases, leaving 4 bases not matched to a gene. This CDR3 has 16 residues. The CDR3 nucleotides are TGTGCCAGCAGCTTGGCCTTGGGACTAGCGGGAGATGAGCAGTTCTTC. Translating gives CASSLALGLAGDEQFF.

The chain employs TRBV5-4 and TRBJ2-1; 7 bases are a match to TRBD2. With V trimmed by 3 bases and J by 9 bases, 12 bases remained unmatched. CDR1 and CDR2 from the germline V gene are SGHNT and YYREEE (reference sequence). The CDR3 has 15 amino acids. The CDR3 DNA is TGTGCCAGCAGCTCCGCGGGAGAACTGATCGGTGAGCAGTTCTTC. This encodes CASSSAGELIGEQFF.

The chain has TRBV10-2 and TRBJ2-3; either TRBD1 or TRBD2 may fit D (5 bases each). Germline CDR1 is WSHSY and CDR2 is SAAADI. CDR3 length: 17 amino acids. Between the trimmed V and J ends, which lost 6 bases and 2 bases, there was a span of 21 bases. The CDR3 sequence is CASRGLHRDLITDTQYF. CDR3 in DNA: TGCGCCAGCAGGGGCCTCCACCGGGACCTAATCACAGATACGCAGTATTTT.

The chain links TRBV9 to TRBJ1-5, with unresolved D. Trimming cost V 0 bases and J 1 base, with 8 bases left between them. The CDR3 spans 15 residues. Germline V gene data show CDR1 as SGDLS and CDR2 as YYNGEE. In nucleotides, the CDR3 is TGTGCCAGCAGCGTAGCCGGGCAGAGCAATCAGCCCCAGCATTTT. Protein: CASSVAGQSNQPQHF.

The J gene is TRBJ2-7, the V gene TRBV7-8; no clear D. V was trimmed by 1 base and J by 7 bases, leaving 14 bases between them. Germline CDR1 is SGHVS and CDR2 is FQNEAQ. The CDR3 length is 14 residues. This CDR3 is CASSLGSGPWEQYF. The CDR3 bases are TGTGCCAGCAGCTTAGGCTCAGGTCCGTGGGAGCAGTACTTC.

The CDR3 DNA is TGTGCCAGCAGCCCGAGGGATTGGAACACTGAAGCTTTCTTT. Translating it yields CASSPRDWNTEAFF. The chain couples TRBV9 to TRBJ1-1, with D uncertain. The germline V and J ends were trimmed by 4 bases and 1 base, with 11 bases remaining between them. The length of the CDR3 is 14 residues. In germline, CDR1 is SGDLS, CDR2 YYNGEE.

The V gene is TRBV11-2, the J gene TRBJ2-3; 15 nucleotides match TRBD2. Germline values: CDR1 SGHAT, CDR2 FQNNGV. The CDR3 is made up of 17 amino acids. V gave up 3 bases and J gave up 2 bases; unmatched junction bases: 3. The CDR3: CASSLGLAGGPTDTQYF. CDR3 DNA sequence: TGTGCCAGCAGCTTGGGACTAGCGGGAGGACCCACAGATACGCAGTATTTT.

The chain couples TRBV4-1 to TRBJ2-5; D gene unclear. The CDR3 is made up of 12 amino acids. Germline V gene lookup returns CDR1 MGHRA and CDR2 YSYEKL. V lost 2 bases, J lost 3 bases, and 4 bases lay in between. The CDR3 DNA is TGCGCCAGCAGCCAATCCGAAGAGACCCAGTACTTC. Translating gives CASSQSEETQYF.

The gene calls are TRBV28 and TRBJ2-7, with D perhaps assigned TRBD1 or TRBD2 (5 bases each). In germline, CDR1 is MDHEN, CDR2 SYDVKM. Trimming shortened V by 5 bases and J by 3 bases, and 14 bases separated the two germline ends. This CDR3 region has 14 residues. DNA for the CDR3: TGTGCCAGCAGTCCCCAGAGGGGAATCTACGAGCAGTACTTC. This codes for CASSPQRGIYEQYF.

The rearrangement links TRBV6-5 to TRBJ2-1; D is ambiguous. Germline assignment: CDR1 MNHEY and CDR2 SVGAGI. This CDR3 comprises 13 residues. The germline V and J ends were trimmed by 4 bases and 6 bases, with 10 bases remaining between them. The CDR3 DNA reads as TGTGCCAGCAGTTCGAGTAGGGCCAATGAGCAGTTCTTC. Its translation is CASSSSRANEQFF.

The chain links TRBV7-9 to TRBJ2-3; D uncertain. This CDR3 comprises 13 residues. CDR1 SEHNR and CDR2 FQNEAQ come from the germline V gene (reference sequence). Trimming left V 3 bases short and J 2 bases short, with 6 bases between. DNA of the CDR3: TGTGCCAGCAGCTTTAAGAACACAGATACGCAGTATTTT. Protein: CASSFKNTDTQYF.

The chain's CDR3 is CSATRGGTEAFF. In DNA, the CDR3 is TGCAGCGCCACAAGAGGCGGCACTGAAGCTTTCTTT. V gene TRBV29-1 combines with J gene TRBJ1-1; D is ambiguous. The CDR3 consists of 12 residues. Germline CDR1 reads SQVTM; CDR2 reads ANQGSEA. Trimming took off 7 bases at V and 4 bases at J, with 13 bases between the two ends.

The rearrangement joins TRBV27 to TRBJ1-5; tentatively, D is TRBD1 (5 bases). This CDR3 has 15 residues. V dropped 5 bases and J dropped 6 bases, with 17 bases sitting between them. Germline V gene sequence: CDR1 MNHEY, CDR2 SMNVEV (reference sequence). CDR3 sequence (DNA): TGTGCCAGCAGTCTCCTTCCAGGGTTCAGTCAGCCCCAGCATTTT. Its protein product is CASSLLPGFSQPQHF.

The V call is TRBV29-1, the J call TRBJ2-7, with a weak D call TRBD1 (5 bases). Germline CDR1 SQVTM, CDR2 ANQGSEA. The length of the CDR3 is 13 residues. V was trimmed by 6 bases and J by 2 bases, leaving 14 bases between them. The CDR3 region is CSVSYDSPYEQYF. The CDR3 nucleotides are TGCAGCGTCTCGTATGACAGTCCCTACGAGCAGTACTTC.

The rearrangement links TRBV27 to TRBJ2-7; 10 bases are shared with TRBD1. This CDR3 contains 14 residues. With V trimmed by 5 bases and J by 4 bases, 5 bases remained unmatched. Germline assignment: CDR1 MNHEY and CDR2 SMNVEV (reference sequence). The CDR3 coding sequence is TGTGCCAGCAGTCCTACGGACAGGGGGTACGAGCAGTACTTC. It yields the protein CASSPTDRGYEQYF.

The rearrangement links TRBV30 to TRBJ1-1; 7 bases map to TRBD1. Trimming cost V 5 bases and J 0 bases; bases outside gene matches: 3. The CDR3 runs to 13 residues. The germline V gene has CDR1 GTSNPN and CDR2 SVGIG (reference sequence). CDR3 sequence: CAWGTVMNTEAFF. In nucleotides, the CDR3 is TGTGCCTGGGGGACAGTCATGAACACTGAAGCTTTCTTT.

The chain employs TRBV7-3 and TRBJ2-1, with 10 positions matching TRBD2. This CDR3 is built from 15 residues. Looked up from germline, CDR1 is SGHTA and CDR2 is FQGTGA. V gave up 5 bases and J gave up 7 bases; unmatched junction bases: 8. CDR3 bases: TGTGCCAGCAGCCTCGGAGCGGGAGGGGGTAATGAGCAGTTCTTC. Amino acid sequence: CASSLGAGGGNEQFF.

The chain is built from TRBV29-1 and TRBJ2-1; perhaps TRBD2 as D (6 bases). Looked up from germline, CDR1 is SQVTM and CDR2 is ANQGSEA. The CDR3 loop spans 15 amino acids. Trimming removed 7 bases from V and 0 bases from J, with 16 bases in between. The CDR3: CSAAAGVGSYNEQFF. The CDR3 DNA follows: TGCAGCGCCGCAGCGGGCGTAGGCTCCTACAATGAGCAGTTCTTC.

This chain joins TRBV27 and TRBJ2-3; TRBD2 aligns across 13 bases. Looked up from germline, CDR1 is MNHEY and CDR2 is SMNVEV (reference sequence). This CDR3 spans 16 amino acids. The V and J ends lost 6 bases and 3 bases, in that order; junction bases with no gene match: 6. CDR3 sequence: CASSPGTSGTTDTQYF. DNA of the CDR3: TGTGCCAGCAGCCCCGGGACTAGCGGGACTACAGATACGCAGTATTTT.

This chain's CDR3 is CASRQETGTGHYEQYF. The CDR3 DNA sequence: TGTGCCAGCAGACAAGAAACCGGGACAGGACATTACGAGCAGTACTTC. The chain combines TRBV7-2 with TRBJ2-7; TRBD1 agrees at 8 bases. The trim removed 6 bases at V and 4 bases at J, leaving 14 bases unmatched. The CDR3 runs 16 residues. The germline V gene encodes CDR1 SGHTA and CDR2 FQGNSA.

The genes are TRBV5-1 and TRBJ2-1, with D tentatively TRBD1 (7 bases). The CDR3 is 16 amino acids. Per the germline V gene, CDR1 is SGHRS and CDR2 is YFSETQ. The V end lost 4 bases, the J end lost 5 bases, and 19 bases lay between the germline ends. The CDR3: CASSAGGRGSDNEQFF. As DNA, the CDR3 is TGCGCCAGCAGCGCCGGGGGCAGGGGGTCCGACAATGAGCAGTTCTTC.

The chain joins TRBV14 to TRBJ2-2; D remains ambiguous. Germline CDR1 reads SGHDN; CDR2 reads FVKESK. This CDR3 has 15 amino acids. With 1 base removed from V and 4 bases from J, the gap between germline ends came to 10 bases. CDR3 sequence reads: CASSQVVAGTGELFF. The CDR3 DNA is TGTGCCAGCAGCCAAGTGGTAGCCGGCACCGGGGAGCTGTTTTTT.

V gene TRBV7-9 combines with J gene TRBJ1-5; D may be TRBD1 (6 bases). The CDR3 extends over 14 amino acids. Germline V gene data show CDR1 as SEHNR and CDR2 as FQNEAQ (reference sequence). V lost 1 base, J lost 4 bases, and 8 bases lay in between. The CDR3 DNA sequence: TGTGCCAGCAGCTTAGGGGACATGAATCAGCCCCAGCATTTT. Encoded protein: CASSLGDMNQPQHF.

The V call is TRBV11-3, the J call TRBJ2-7, with 7 bases aligning to TRBD1. V was pared by 0 bases and J by 1 base, with 3 bases of the junction left unmatched. Germline lookup yields CDR1 SGHNT and CDR2 YENEEA. The CDR3 has 15 residues. This chain's CDR3 is CASSLEQGTSYEQYF. CDR3 nucleotide sequence: TGTGCCAGCAGCTTAGAACAGGGGACATCCTACGAGCAGTACTTC.

CDR3 loop: CASSGAGTGFNLEGGQYF. In nucleotides, the CDR3 is TGTGCCAGCAGTGGAGCCGGGACAGGTTTTAATCTTGAGGGAGGGCAGTACTTC. V gene TRBV2 combines with J gene TRBJ2-7; 8 nucleotides match TRBD1. The CDR3 runs to 18 residues. With 4 bases clipped from V and 9 bases from J, the junction kept 23 bases outside the gene matches. Germline CDR1 is SNHLY and CDR2 is FYNNEI.

The chain links TRBV2 to TRBJ2-3; D ambiguous. The CDR3 length is 10 residues. The V end lost 6 bases, the J end lost 4 bases, and 2 bases lay between the germline ends. Germline V CDR1 and CDR2: SNHLY, FYNNEI. The CDR3 DNA follows: TGTGCCAGCAGGGCAGATACGCAGTATTTT. Translated, it gives CASRADTQYF.

This clone was found a few times. The genes are TRBV28 and TRBJ1-2; D is ambiguous. This CDR3 is 16 amino acids long. V shed 1 base and J shed 6 bases, with 18 bases lying between them. Germline assignment: CDR1 MDHEN and CDR2 SYDVKM. CDR3 in DNA: TGTGCCAGCAGTTTATCGCTCCCACAGAGATCGGATGGCTACACCTTC. It translates to CASSLSLPQRSDGYTF.

This clone appeared a few times. CDR3 in DNA: TGTGCCAGCAGCTTAAGTGAAGGGGTAGGACTGTTTTTT. This codes for CASSLSEGVGLFF. V usage is TRBV7-9 and J usage is TRBJ1-4, with D perhaps TRBD1 (5 bases). CDR3 length: 13 amino acids. The V end lost 2 bases, the J end lost 13 bases, and 14 bases lay between the germline ends. Germline loops: CDR1 SEHNR, CDR2 FQNEAQ (reference sequence).

This chain connects TRBV28 to TRBJ2-7; D ambiguous. Trimming stripped 6 bases from V and 4 bases from J, with 13 bases between. Germline loops: CDR1 MDHEN, CDR2 SYDVKM. The CDR3 has 13 amino acids. The CDR3, as DNA: TGTGCCAGCAGCGGTACCCTTCTGTACGAGCAGTACTTC. Translation: CASSGTLLYEQYF.

The chain is built from TRBV9 and TRBJ2-1; D gene unclear. CDR3 length: 15 residues. Germline V gives CDR1 SGDLS, CDR2 YYNGEE. Trimming pared 4 bases from V and 4 bases from J, leaving 15 bases between. The CDR3 here is CASSSGVVSYNEQFF. The CDR3 nucleotides read TGTGCCAGCAGCTCCGGCGTAGTCTCGTACAATGAGCAGTTCTTC.

Worth noting for this clone: At one boundary the junction diverges from the germline segment, which might be a read error. At the DNA level, this CDR3 is encoded by other sequences in the same sample as well. The CDR3 reads CASSIGSSYTF. CDR3 coding DNA: TGCGCCAGTAGTATAGGCTCGTCCTACACCTTC. The chain links TRBV19 to TRBJ1-2; the D is unclear. The CDR3 is made up of 11 amino acids. Germline V CDR1 and CDR2: LNHDA, SQIVND (reference sequence). The full variable domain, with the rest looked up from reference TRBV19 and TRBJ1-2, is DGGITQSPKYLFRKEGQNVTLSCEQNLNHDAMYWYRQDPGQGLRLIYYSQIVNDFQKGDIAEGYSVSREKKESFPLTVTSAQKNPTAFYLCASSIGSSYTFGSGTRLTVV.

This rearrangement joins TRBV9 to TRBJ1-1, with D unclear. Germline CDR1 SGDLS, CDR2 YYNGEE. The CDR3 totals 14 residues. Deletions cut 1 base from V and 8 bases from J, with 15 bases between. The CDR3 region is CASSVLEALGEAFF. CDR3 sequence (DNA): TGTGCCAGCAGCGTATTGGAGGCCCTGGGAGAAGCTTTCTTT.